This T cell receptor beta chain was sequenced for a study of early T cells in non-severe SARS-CoV-2 infection (dated by TCRdb to about 2021). Study-wide context: Bulk RNA from unsorted whole blood was used for TCR sequencing, so alpha and beta chains could not be paired.

Overall study outcomes, separate from this receptor: VDJdb matching was skewed toward anti-spike CD8 responses and likely underestimated virus-specific expansions by missing private and CD4 specificities.

The library was prepared using 5' RACE. Sequencing relied on a NextSeq 500. Unique molecular identifiers were attached to individual cDNA molecules in the TCR library protocol so that sequencing error and PCR bias could be corrected. TCR alpha and beta chains were both sequenced, and the abundances of alpha and beta sequences in each sample were closely correlated with each other. The published analysis was carried out like this. V gene, J gene and CDR3 annotation of TCR sequences was performed with Decombinator V4. Expanded TCRs were defined as changing significantly between any two time points under a Poisson model with p below 0.0001. TCR abundances were normalised to the total number of TCRs sequenced per sample and expressed as counts per million. MAIT TCRs were defined by TRAV1-2 paired with TRAJ12, TRAJ20 or TRAJ33, and iNKT TCRs by TRAV10 paired with TRAJ18. VDJdb, accessed 1 November 2021, was searched for CMV, EBV and SARS-CoV-2 annotated TCRs, excluding TCRs annotated for multiple antigens. The public reads were quality trimmed at Q25 with fastp and then assembled into clones with MiXCR by TCRdb, keeping productive beta chains. When rows share a CDR3 protein, they turn into one entry using the most common DNA and genes. In this record, the V and J calls reflect TCRdb's handling and not the investigators' own analysis. For this sample the table gives 80,000 to 100,000 distinct CDR3 sequences, of which about 15% were detected only once. Around 5.8% of the sample is held by the ten biggest clonotypes.

A case-control design nested within a healthcare worker cohort in London, UK, was used, with weekly nasopharyngeal swab PCR tests and blood sampling performed. Healthcare workers were enrolled in the week of the UK lockdown, from 23 to 31 March 2020, and were followed every week for up to roughly 16 weeks. As regards this clonotype: Its antigen has not been determined. Base qualities are not provided; no much larger clone lies one nucleotide away.

From the cysteine up to the phenylalanine, the CDR3 has a length of 18 residues. Only the CDR3 DNA stays, 54 bases, in frame from base 1. The junction shows trimming of 4 bases on V and 8 bases on J, plus 27 bases between the germline ends. Via the germline V gene (reference sequence), CDR1 is MNHEY and CDR2 SMNVEV. The sequenced sample was whole blood. The sequence came from an adult who was a healthcare worker with PCR-confirmed SARS-CoV-2 infection or an uninfected control (not recorded which). The chain joins TRBV27 to TRBJ2-1; TRBD2 is perhaps the D gene, given 5 matching bases. The CDR3 reads CASSSKPTHWLALHEQFF. DNA sequence: TGTGCCAGCAGTTCCAAGCCAACCCATTGGCTAGCTTTACATGAGCAGTTCTTC.